The 7 T cell receptor beta chains listed next were all sequenced from one sample in a study of Graves' ophthalmopathy and Graves' hyperthyroidism. The authors amplified TCR beta CDR3 regions, and they did so from RNA transcripts for repertoire sequencing. First-round RT-PCR with HTBI primers preceded a second-round multiplex PCR. MiXCR, applied by TCRdb to the multiplex PCR reads, yields one record per CDR3 protein. The sample comprises 650,000 to 800,000 distinct CDR3 sequences, roughly two fifths of which are singletons, and over 2.5% rests with the top ten. What was sequenced was peripheral blood. The receptors were gathered from an adult man with Graves' ophthalmopathy.

The genes are TRBV6-1 and TRBJ2-7; no definite D call. The germline gives CDR1 MNHNS, CDR2 SASEGT. V lost 2 bases, J lost 6 bases, and 8 bases lay in between. This CDR3 comprises 12 residues. DNA for the CDR3: TGTGCCAGCAGTGAAAGGGTGAGCGAGCAGTACTTC. Amino acids: CASSERVSEQYF.

The J gene is TRBJ1-3, the V gene TRBV7-9; a possible D gene is TRBD1 (5 bases). CDR1 is SEHNR and CDR2 is FQNEAQ in the germline V gene (reference sequence). V lost 3 bases, J lost 0 bases, and 15 bases lay in between. The CDR3 is 17 residues long. This CDR3 is CASSFPGQRVSGNTIYF. Written as DNA, the CDR3 is TGTGCCAGCAGCTTTCCAGGACAACGAGTCTCTGGAAACACCATATATTTT.

As regards this clonotype: A much larger clone lies one base from this, so it may be a read error. The rearrangement links TRBV7-2 to TRBJ2-5, with D perhaps TRBD1 (6 bases). CDR1 is SGHTA, CDR2 FQGNSA, per germline. CDR3 length: 13 amino acids. Trimming cost V 10 bases and J 1 base, with 13 bases left between them. The CDR3 sequence is CANNGQIQETQYF. In DNA, the CDR3 is TGTGCCAACAACGGACAGATCCAAGAGACCCAGTACTTC.

This clonotype appeared many times. The chain joins TRBV7-6 to TRBJ2-2; D is tentatively TRBD1 or TRBD2 (6 bases each). The length of the CDR3 is 16 residues. Germline V gene data show CDR1 as SGHVS and CDR2 as FNYEAQ. Trimming cost V 5 bases and J 7 bases, with 20 bases left between them. CDR3 amino acids: CASSPTRGPDGGELFF. CDR3 in DNA: TGTGCCAGCAGCCCGACCCGGGGGCCTGACGGCGGGGAGCTGTTTTTT.

This clonotype was seen more than once but under ten times. The chain is built from TRBV29-1 and TRBJ2-3; D not resolved. Germline V gene lookup returns CDR1 SQVTM and CDR2 ANQGSEA. The CDR3 contains 12 residues. The germline V and J ends were trimmed by 7 bases and 1 base, with 9 bases remaining between them. In DNA form, the CDR3 reads TGCAGCGCGAGAAGAGGCACAGATACGCAGTATTTT. Residues: CSARRGTDTQYF.

This clonotype was counted only a few times. The chain uses TRBV6-5 and TRBJ1-1; TRBD1 matches 7 bases. Trimming cost V 8 bases and J 4 bases; bases outside gene matches: 7. The CDR3 is 13 residues long. Germline CDR1 reads MNHEY; CDR2 reads SVGAGI. CDR3 region: CASYRPGGTEAFF. The DNA of the CDR3 is TGTGCCAGCTACCGCCCAGGGGGCACTGAAGCTTTCTTT.

CDR3 protein: CSSFRTVTEAFF. DNA for the CDR3: TGCAGCAGTTTCAGGACAGTCACTGAAGCTTTCTTT. This chain links TRBV29-1 with TRBJ1-1, with D perhaps TRBD1 (6 bases). This CDR3 has 12 residues. From germline, CDR1 is SQVTM and CDR2 ANQGSEA. Trimming left V 8 bases short and J 4 bases short, with 14 bases between.